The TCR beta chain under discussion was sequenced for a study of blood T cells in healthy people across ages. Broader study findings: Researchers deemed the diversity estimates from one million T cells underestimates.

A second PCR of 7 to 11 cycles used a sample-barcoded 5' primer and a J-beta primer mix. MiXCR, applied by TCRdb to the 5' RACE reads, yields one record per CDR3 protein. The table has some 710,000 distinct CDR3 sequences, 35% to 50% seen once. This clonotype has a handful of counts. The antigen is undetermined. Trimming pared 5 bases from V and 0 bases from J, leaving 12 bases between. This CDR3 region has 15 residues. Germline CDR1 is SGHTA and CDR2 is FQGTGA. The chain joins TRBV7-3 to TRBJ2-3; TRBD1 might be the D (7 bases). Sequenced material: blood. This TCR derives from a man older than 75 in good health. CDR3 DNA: TGTGCCAGCAGCCCGGAGGGGGCTAGCACAGATACGCAGTATTTT. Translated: CASSPEGASTDTQYF.